This TCR beta chain was profiled in a study of cytomegalovirus exposure and HLA in healthy donors. Study in general: The 120 validation repertoires used the same platform as the 550 to 800 first-cohort repertoires (as reported by a later analysis). Study-wide results and limits: Associated with cytomegalovirus, according to the listing, were 170 or so TCR beta chains.

Concerning this clone: What it binds is unknown.

TCRdb keeps only in-frame clones here, not all; method: immunoSEQ multiplex PCR. The sample consists of more than 250,000 clones, 90% of them appearing once. The sequence derives from a woman in her twenties or thirties in good health and CMV-seronegative. Material for sequencing was PBMCs.

For the CDR3, the DNA is TGTGCCAGCTTAGCGGGGGAGGCGGGCGATCAGCCCCAGCATTTT. It yields the protein CASLAGEAGDQPQHF. The chain combines TRBV28 with TRBJ1-5; possible D gene TRBD1, 5 bases. The germline V gene encodes CDR1 MDHEN and CDR2 SYDVKM. This CDR3 is 15 amino acids long. V lost 8 bases and J lost 5, with 19 bases in between.